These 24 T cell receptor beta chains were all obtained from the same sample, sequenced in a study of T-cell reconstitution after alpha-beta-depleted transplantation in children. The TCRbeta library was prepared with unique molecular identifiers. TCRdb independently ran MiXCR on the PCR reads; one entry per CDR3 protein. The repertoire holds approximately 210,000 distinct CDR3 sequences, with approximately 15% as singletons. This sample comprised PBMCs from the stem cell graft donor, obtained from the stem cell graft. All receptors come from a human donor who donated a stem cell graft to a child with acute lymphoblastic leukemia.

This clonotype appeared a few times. The CDR3 region is CAWTQYRRTEAFF. CDR3 coding DNA: TGTGCCTGGACCCAATACAGGAGGACTGAAGCTTTCTTT. J is TRBJ1-1 and V is TRBV30; D is perhaps TRBD1 (5 bases). CDR1 and CDR2 (germline): GTSNPN, SVGIG (reference sequence). Trimming took off 4 bases at V and 5 bases at J, with 14 bases between the two ends. The CDR3 has 13 residues.

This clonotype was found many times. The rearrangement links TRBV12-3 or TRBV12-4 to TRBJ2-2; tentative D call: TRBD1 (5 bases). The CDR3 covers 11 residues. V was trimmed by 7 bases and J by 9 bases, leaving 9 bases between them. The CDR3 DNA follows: TGTGCCAGCAACAGGCAGCGGGAGCTGTTTTTT. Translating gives CASNRQRELFF.

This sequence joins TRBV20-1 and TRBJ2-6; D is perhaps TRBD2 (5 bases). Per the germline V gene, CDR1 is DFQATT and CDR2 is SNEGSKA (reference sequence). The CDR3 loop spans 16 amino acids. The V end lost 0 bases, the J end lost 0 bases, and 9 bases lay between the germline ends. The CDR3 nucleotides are TGCAGTGCTAGAGATCCCGCGGGCTCTGGGGCCAACGTCCTGACTTTC. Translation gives CSARDPAGSGANVLTF.

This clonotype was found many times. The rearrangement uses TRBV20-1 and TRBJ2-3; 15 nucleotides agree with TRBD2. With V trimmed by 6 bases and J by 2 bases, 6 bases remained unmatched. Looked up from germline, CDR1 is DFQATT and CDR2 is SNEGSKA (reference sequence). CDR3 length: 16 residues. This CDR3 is CSAPGLAGGSTDTQYF. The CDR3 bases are TGCAGTGCCCCAGGACTAGCGGGAGGGTCCACAGATACGCAGTATTTT.

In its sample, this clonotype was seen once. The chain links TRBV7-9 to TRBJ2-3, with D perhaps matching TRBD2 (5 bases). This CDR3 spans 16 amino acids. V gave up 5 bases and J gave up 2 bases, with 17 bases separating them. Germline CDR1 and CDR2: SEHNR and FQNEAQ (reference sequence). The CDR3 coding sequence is TGTGCCAGCAGCGACCCCGGGGTTCCATTCACAGATACGCAGTATTTT. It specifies CASSDPGVPFTDTQYF.

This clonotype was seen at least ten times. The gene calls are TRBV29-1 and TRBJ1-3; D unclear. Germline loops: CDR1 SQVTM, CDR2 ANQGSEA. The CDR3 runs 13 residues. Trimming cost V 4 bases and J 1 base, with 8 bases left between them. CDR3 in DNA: TGCAGCGTTGTCCGAGAATCTGGAAACACCATATATTTT. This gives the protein CSVVRESGNTIYF.

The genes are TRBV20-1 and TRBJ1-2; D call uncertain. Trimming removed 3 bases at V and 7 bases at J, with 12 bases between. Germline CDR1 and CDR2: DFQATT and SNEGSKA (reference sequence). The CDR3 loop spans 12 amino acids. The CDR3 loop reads CSASLRSSGYTF. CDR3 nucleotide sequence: TGCAGTGCTAGTTTACGGTCATCTGGCTACACCTTC.

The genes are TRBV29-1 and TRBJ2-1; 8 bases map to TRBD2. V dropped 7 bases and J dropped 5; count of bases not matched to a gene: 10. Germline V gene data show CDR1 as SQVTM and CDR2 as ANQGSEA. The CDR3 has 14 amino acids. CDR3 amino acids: CSAGGSGANNEQFF. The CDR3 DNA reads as TGCAGCGCGGGGGGTAGCGGGGCCAACAATGAGCAGTTCTTC.

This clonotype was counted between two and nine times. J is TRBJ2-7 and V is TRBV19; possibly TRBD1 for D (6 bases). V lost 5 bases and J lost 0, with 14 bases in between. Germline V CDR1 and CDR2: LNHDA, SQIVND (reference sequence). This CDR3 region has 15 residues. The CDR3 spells CASSAQGFSSYEQYF. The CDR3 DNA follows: TGTGCCAGTAGTGCACAGGGCTTTAGCTCCTACGAGCAGTACTTC.

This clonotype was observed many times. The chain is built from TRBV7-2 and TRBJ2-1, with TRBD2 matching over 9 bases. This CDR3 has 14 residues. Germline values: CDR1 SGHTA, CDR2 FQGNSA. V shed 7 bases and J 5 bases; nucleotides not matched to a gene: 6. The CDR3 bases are TGTGCCAGCAAGCGGGCGGGAGGGAACAATGAGCAGTTCTTC. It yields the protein CASKRAGGNNEQFF.

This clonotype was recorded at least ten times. The CDR3 DNA is TGCAGTGCTAGAGACCCCGCGGGTCGGTATGGCTACACCTTC. It translates to CSARDPAGRYGYTF. The V call is TRBV20-1, the J call TRBJ1-2; D unresolved. Germline V gene data show CDR1 as DFQATT and CDR2 as SNEGSKA (reference sequence). This CDR3 has 14 residues. The V end was cut by 0 bases, the J end by 5 bases, with 13 bases between.

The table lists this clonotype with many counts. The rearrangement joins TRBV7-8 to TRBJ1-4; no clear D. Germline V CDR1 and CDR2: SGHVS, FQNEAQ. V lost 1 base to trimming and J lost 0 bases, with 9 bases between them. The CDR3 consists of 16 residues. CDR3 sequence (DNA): TGTGCCAGCAGCTTAGAACAGACCGCAACTAATGAAAAACTGTTTTTT. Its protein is CASSLEQTATNEKLFF.

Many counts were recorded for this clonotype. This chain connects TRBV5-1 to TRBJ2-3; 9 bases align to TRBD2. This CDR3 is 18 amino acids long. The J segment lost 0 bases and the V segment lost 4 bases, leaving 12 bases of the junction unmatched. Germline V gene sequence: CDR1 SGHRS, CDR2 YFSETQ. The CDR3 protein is CASSPRGSGSSSTDTQYF. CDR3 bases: TGCGCCAGCAGCCCGCGGGGTAGCGGGAGTTCTAGCACAGATACGCAGTATTTT.

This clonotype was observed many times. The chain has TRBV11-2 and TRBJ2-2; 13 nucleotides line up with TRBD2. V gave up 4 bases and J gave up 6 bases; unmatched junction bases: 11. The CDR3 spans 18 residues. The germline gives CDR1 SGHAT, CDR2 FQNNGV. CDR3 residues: CASSSLGLAGWVPGELFF. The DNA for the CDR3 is TGTGCCAGCAGCTCCCTGGGACTAGCGGGATGGGTCCCCGGGGAGCTGTTTTTT.

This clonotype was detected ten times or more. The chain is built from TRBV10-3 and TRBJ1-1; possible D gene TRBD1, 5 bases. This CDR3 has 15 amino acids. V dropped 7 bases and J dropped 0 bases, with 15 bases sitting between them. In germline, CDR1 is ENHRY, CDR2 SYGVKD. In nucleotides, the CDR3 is TGTGCCATCAACCCGGCGGGGCAGATGAACACTGAAGCTTTCTTT. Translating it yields CAINPAGQMNTEAFF.

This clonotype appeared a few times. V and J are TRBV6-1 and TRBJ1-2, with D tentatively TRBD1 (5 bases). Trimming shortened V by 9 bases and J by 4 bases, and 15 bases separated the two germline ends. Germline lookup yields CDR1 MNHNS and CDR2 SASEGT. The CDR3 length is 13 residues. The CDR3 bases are TGTGCCAGTCGACGCAGCCAGGGCTATGGCTACACCTTC. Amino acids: CASRRSQGYGYTF.

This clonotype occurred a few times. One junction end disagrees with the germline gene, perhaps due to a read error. The CDR3 sequence is CASSFPTGELFF. The DNA for the CDR3 is TGTGCTAGCAGCTTCCCTACCGGGGAGCTGTTTTTT. The V and J genes are TRBV7-7 and TRBJ2-2; no reliable D call. Germline V gives CDR1 SSHAT, CDR2 FNYEAQ (reference sequence). There are 12 residues in the CDR3.

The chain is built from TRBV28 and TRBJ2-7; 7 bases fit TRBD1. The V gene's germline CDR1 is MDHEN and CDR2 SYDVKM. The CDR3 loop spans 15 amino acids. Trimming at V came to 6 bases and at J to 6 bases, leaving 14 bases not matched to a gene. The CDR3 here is CASSVPYRGAGEQYF. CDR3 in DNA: TGTGCCAGCAGCGTTCCCTACAGGGGCGCAGGCGAGCAGTACTTC. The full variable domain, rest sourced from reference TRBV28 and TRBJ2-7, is DVKVTQSSRYLVKRTGEKVFLECVQDMDHENMFWYRQDPGLGLRLIYFSYDVKMKEKGDIPEGYSVSREKKERFSLILESASTNQTSMYLCASSVPYRGAGEQYFGPGTRLTVT.

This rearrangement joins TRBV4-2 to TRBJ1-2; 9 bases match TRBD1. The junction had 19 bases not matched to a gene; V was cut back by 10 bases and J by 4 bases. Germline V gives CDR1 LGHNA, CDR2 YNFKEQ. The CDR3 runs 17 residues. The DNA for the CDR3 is TGTGCCATGGGCTCCGGGCTCTTCGGGACAGGGATCTATGGCTACACCTTC. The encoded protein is CAMGSGLFGTGIYGYTF.

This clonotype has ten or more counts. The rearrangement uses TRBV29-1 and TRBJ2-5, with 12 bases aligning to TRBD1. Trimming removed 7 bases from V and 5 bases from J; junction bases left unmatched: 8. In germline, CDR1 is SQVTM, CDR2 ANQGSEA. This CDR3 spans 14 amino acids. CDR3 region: CSAPGTGGEETQYF. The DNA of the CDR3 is TGCAGCGCCCCCGGGACAGGGGGCGAGGAGACCCAGTACTTC.

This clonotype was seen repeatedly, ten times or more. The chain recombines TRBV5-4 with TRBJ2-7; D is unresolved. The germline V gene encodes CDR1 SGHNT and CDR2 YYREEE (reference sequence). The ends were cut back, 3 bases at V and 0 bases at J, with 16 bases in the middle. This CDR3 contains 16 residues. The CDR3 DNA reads TGTGCCAGCAGCTCCCGTACTTCTCCCCTCTCCTACGAGCAGTACTTC. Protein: CASSSRTSPLSYEQYF.

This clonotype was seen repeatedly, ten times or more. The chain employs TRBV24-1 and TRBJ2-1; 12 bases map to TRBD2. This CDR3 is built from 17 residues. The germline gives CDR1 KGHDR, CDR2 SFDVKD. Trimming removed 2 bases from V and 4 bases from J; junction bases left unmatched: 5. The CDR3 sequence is CATSDSPTSGGYNEQFF. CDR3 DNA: TGTGCCACCAGTGATTCCCCGACTAGCGGGGGTTACAATGAGCAGTTCTTC.

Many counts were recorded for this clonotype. CDR3 in DNA: TGCAGTGTGAGGAAGACAGATATCGATTATGGCTACACCTTC. This sequence encodes CSVRKTDIDYGYTF. V is TRBV29-1 and J is TRBJ1-2, with TRBD1 as a possible D gene (5 bases). Germline V gives CDR1 SQVTM, CDR2 ANQGSEA. This CDR3 comprises 14 residues.

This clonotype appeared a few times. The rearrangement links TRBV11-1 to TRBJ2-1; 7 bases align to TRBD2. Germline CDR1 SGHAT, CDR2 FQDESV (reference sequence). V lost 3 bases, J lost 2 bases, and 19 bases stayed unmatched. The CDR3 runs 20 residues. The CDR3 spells CASSFPLRAVTGRPYNEQFF. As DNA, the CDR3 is TGTGCCAGCAGCTTTCCTCTACGGGCCGTTACCGGGAGGCCCTACAATGAGCAGTTCTTC.